This TCR beta chain was sequenced in a study of patients and donors after allogeneic stem cell transplantation. Germline V CDR1 and CDR2: MNHEY, SVGEGT. V shed 0 bases, J shed 2 bases, and the junction held 7 bases outside the gene matches. The CDR3 extends over 16 amino acids. Only one count was recorded for this clonotype. From the RT-PCR reads, TCRdb called clonotypes with MiXCR, one entry per CDR3 protein. The table has about a million distinct CDR3 sequences, under 20% seen once. The sequenced sample consisted of blood, either unsorted or a sorted T cell fraction (not recorded which). This chain links TRBV6-2 or TRBV6-3 with TRBJ2-7, with 7 bases lining up with TRBD2. The source is a human donor who was either an allogeneic HSCT recipient or a stem cell or donor lymphocyte infusion donor (not recorded which). It is not recorded whose cells these are; they may come from a transplant donor. CDR3 nucleotides: TGTGCCAGCAGTTACTCGATCGGCGGGGGAGCCTACGAGCAGTACTTC. The encoded protein is CASSYSIGGGAYEQYF.